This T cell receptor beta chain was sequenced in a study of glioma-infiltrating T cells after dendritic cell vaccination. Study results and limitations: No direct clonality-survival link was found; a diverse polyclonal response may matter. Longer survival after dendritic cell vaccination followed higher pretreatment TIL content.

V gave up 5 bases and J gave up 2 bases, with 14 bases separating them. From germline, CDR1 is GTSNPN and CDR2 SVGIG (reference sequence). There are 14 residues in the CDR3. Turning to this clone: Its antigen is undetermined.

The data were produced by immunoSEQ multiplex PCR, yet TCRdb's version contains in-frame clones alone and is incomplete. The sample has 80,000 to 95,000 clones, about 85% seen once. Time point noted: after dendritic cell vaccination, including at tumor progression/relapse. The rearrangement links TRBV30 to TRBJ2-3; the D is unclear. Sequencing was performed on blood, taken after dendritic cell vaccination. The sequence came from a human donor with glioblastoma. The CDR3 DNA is TGTGCCTGGGACTCCATGAGTATCACAGATACGCAGTATTTT. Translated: CAWDSMSITDTQYF.